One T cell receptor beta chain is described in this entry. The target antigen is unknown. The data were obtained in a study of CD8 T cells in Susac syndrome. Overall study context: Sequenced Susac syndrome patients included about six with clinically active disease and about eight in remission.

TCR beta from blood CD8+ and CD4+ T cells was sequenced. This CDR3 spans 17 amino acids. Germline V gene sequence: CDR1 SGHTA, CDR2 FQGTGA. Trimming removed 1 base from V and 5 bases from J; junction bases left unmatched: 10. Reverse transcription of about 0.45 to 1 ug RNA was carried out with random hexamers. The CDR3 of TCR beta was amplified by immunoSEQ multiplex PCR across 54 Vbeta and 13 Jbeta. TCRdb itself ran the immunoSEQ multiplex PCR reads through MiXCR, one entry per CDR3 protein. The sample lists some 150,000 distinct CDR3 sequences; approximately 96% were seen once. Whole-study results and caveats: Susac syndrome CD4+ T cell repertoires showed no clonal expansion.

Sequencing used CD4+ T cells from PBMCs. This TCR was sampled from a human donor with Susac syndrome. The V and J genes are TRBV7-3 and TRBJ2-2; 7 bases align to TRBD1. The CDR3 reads CASSLNPRDSRTGELFF. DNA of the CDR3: TGTGCCAGCAGCTTAAACCCCCGGGACAGTCGGACCGGGGAGCTGTTTTTT.